Listed below are T cell receptor beta chains from one sample, sequenced in a study of T cells in Graves' hyperthyroidism and ophthalmopathy. TCRdb reanalysed the multiplex PCR reads using MiXCR and keeps one entry per CDR3 protein. The sample has about 300,000 distinct CDR3 sequences; about 13% are singletons. What was sequenced was blood. Every receptor here comes from a woman in her thirties or forties with Graves' hyperthyroidism. The CDR3 runs from the conserved cysteine through the conserved F or W. The D gene is left open where the match is weak. Where a row states a size, it is once, few, many or the class of an expanded clone; other rows omit it.

>few|TRBJ2-7|TRBV18|.|12
TGTGCCAGCTCACGAAACATCTACGAGCAGTACTTC
CASSRNIYEQYF
>many|TRBJ2-7|TRBV25-1|.|13
TGTGCCAGCAGTGAATATACCCACGGTGAGCAGTACTTC
CASSEYTHGEQYF
>many|TRBJ2-3|TRBV27|.|18
TGTGCCAGCAGTTTAATTGGCGTGCGGAGCGGAAACACAGATACGCAGTATTTT
CASSLIGVRSGNTDTQYF
>few|TRBJ2-5|TRBV19|TRBD1|14
TGTGCCAGTAGTATCAACAGGGGAAAAGAGACCCAGTACTTC
CASSINRGKETQYF
>many|TRBJ1-2|TRBV18|.|14
TGTGCCAGCTCACCTCCGGGACGGGACTATGGCTACACCTTC
CASSPPGRDYGYTF
>many|TRBJ2-1|TRBV7-9|TRBD2|17
TGTGCCAGCAGCTTTGGAGAGTGGCTAGCGGGAGTAAATGAGCAGTTCTTC
CASSFGEWLAGVNEQFF
>few|TRBJ2-1|TRBV27|.|14
TGTGCCAGCAGTCCGGCGCGACCCTACAATGAGCAGTTCTTC
CASSPARPYNEQFF
>many|TRBJ2-3|TRBV2|.|16
TGTGCCAGCAGCCCCAGGGATGCTTGGGGCATAGATACGCAGTATTTT
CASSPRDAWGIDTQYF
>many|TRBJ1-1|TRBV7-8|.|13
TGTGCCAGCAGCTTTTACCAGAACACTGAAGCTTTCTTT
CASSFYQNTEAFF
>many|TRBJ2-7|TRBV2|TRBD1|14
TGTGCCAGCAGTGTTGAGGACAGGGGTGGCGAGCAGTACTTC
CASSVEDRGGEQYF
>many|TRBJ2-7|TRBV12-3/TRBV12-4|.|13
TGTGCCAGCAGGAAAACAGGGTTCCACGAGCAGTACTTC
CASRKTGFHEQYF
>few|TRBJ2-5|TRBV18|.|16
TGTGCCAGCTCACCTGGGCATGGGGGCGGCCAAGAGACCCAGTACTTC
CASSPGHGGGQETQYF
>few|TRBJ2-1|TRBV29-1|.|14
TGCAGCGCCCATTCGGCGCTCTCCTACAATGAGCAGTTCTTC
CSAHSALSYNEQFF
>many|TRBJ1-1|TRBV11-3|.|14
TGTGCCAGCAGCTTACAGGCGACCACCACTGAAGCTTTCTTT
CASSLQATTTEAFF
>many|TRBJ1-1|TRBV6-1|.|13
TGTGCCAGCAGTACTGACGGATTCACTGAAGCTTTCTTT
CASSTDGFTEAFF
>few|TRBJ1-2|TRBV5-4|.|14
TGTGCCAGCAGCTTGGGGGGATTCCAGACAGGAAACACCTTC
CASSLGGFQTGNTF
>many|TRBJ1-1|TRBV5-8|.|16
TGTGCCAGCAGCTTGCTGCCGGGGCTCGTGAACACTGAAGCTTTCTTT
CASSLLPGLVNTEAFF
>many|TRBJ2-7|TRBV7-2|.|14
TGTGCCAGCAGCTTTAAGGGGGGGCCCTACGAGCAGTACTTC
CASSFKGGPYEQYF
>many|TRBJ2-5|TRBV12-3/TRBV12-4|TRBD2|14
TGTGCCAGCAGTTTACTAGCGGGAGAAGAGACCCAGTACTTC
CASSLLAGEETQYF
>few|TRBJ2-1|TRBV5-1|TRBD2|14
TGCGCCAGCAGCGATGATAGCGGGTACGGGGAGCAGTTCTTC
CASSDDSGYGEQFF
>many|TRBJ1-1|TRBV12-3/TRBV12-4|.|10
TGTGCCAGCAGTGCAGGGAACATCTTCTTT
CASSAGNIFF
>many|TRBJ2-1|TRBV24-1|.|14
TGTGCCACCAGTGAGGGCGCAGGTAAAGATGAGCAGTTCTTC
CATSEGAGKDEQFF
>.|TRBJ1-6|TRBV18|TRBD1|15
TGTGCCAGCTCAAGGGATAGACAGGGGGACTCACCCCTCCACTTT
CASSRDRQGDSPLHF
>many|TRBJ1-1|TRBV6-1|.|14
TGTGCCAGCAGTTACGGGTCGGTGAACACTGAAGCTTTCTTT
CASSYGSVNTEAFF
>many|TRBJ2-2|TRBV28|.|14
TGTGCCATCACTACGAGCGCCAACACCGGGGAGCTGTTTTTT
CAITTSANTGELFF
>.|TRBJ1-3|TRBV5-6|.|15
TGTGCCAGCAGCGGTGGACGGGGCACTGGAAACACCATATATTTT
CASSGGRGTGNTIYF
>.|TRBJ2-1|TRBV20-1|TRBD2|15
TGCAGTGCTAGGAAGAGCGGGAGGGCGGGTAATGAGCAGTTCTTC
CSARKSGRAGNEQFF
>many|TRBJ1-4|TRBV11-2|.|11
TGTGCCAGCAGCTTTAAGGAAAAACTGTTTTTT
CASSFKEKLFF
>once|TRBJ2-2|TRBV5-6|TRBD2|15
TGTGCCAGCAGCCTCACGGTAGCGGGTTCCGGGGAGCTGTTTTTT
CASSLTVAGSGELFF
>few|TRBJ2-3|TRBV6-1|TRBD1|14
TGTGCCAGCAGAAGGGACAGATTCACAGATACGCAGTATTTT
CASRRDRFTDTQYF
>few|TRBJ1-2|TRBV12-3/TRBV12-4|.|13
TGTGCCAGCAGTTTATTACAGACCTATGGCTACACCTTC
CASSLLQTYGYTF
>.|TRBJ2-7|TRBV2|TRBD2|15
TGTGCCAGCTCGTCCGGGGCTAGCGGGAGATACGAGCAGTACTTC
CASSSGASGRYEQYF
>many|TRBJ1-2|TRBV2|TRBD1|14
TGTGCCAGCAGTCCGGGGACAGGACTCTATGGCTACACCTTC
CASSPGTGLYGYTF
>many|TRBJ1-6|TRBV2|.|13
TGTGCCAGCATACGGGGGAAGGGTTCACCCCTCCACTTT
CASIRGKGSPLHF
>many|TRBJ2-7|TRBV29-1|TRBD2|22
TGCAGCGTTGAAGATCGGACAGGGGGGACTAGCGGGAGGTCCACCCCTTCCTACGAGCAGTACTTC
CSVEDRTGGTSGRSTPSYEQYF
>few|TRBJ2-1|TRBV4-1|.|12
TGCGCCAGCAGCCAAGATAGAAATGAGCAGTTCTTC
CASSQDRNEQFF
>few|TRBJ1-2|TRBV4-2|.|14
TGTGCCAGCAGCCAAGATCTGGAGGAGGTTGGCTACACCTTC
CASSQDLEEVGYTF
>few|TRBJ2-3|TRBV14|.|16
TGTGCCAGCAGCCAAGGACGCGGCAGGGGCACAGATACGCAGTATTTT
CASSQGRGRGTDTQYF
>.|TRBJ1-2|TRBV10-3|TRBD1|14
TGTGCCATCAGTGGGGACAGGGCCGGCTATGGCTACACCTTC
CAISGDRAGYGYTF
>many|TRBJ2-3|TRBV28|TRBD2|16
TGTGCCAGCAGACCTAGGGACTACCACCTCACAGATACGCAGTATTTT
CASRPRDYHLTDTQYF
>many|TRBJ2-4|TRBV11-3|.|14
TGTGCCAGCAGCTTAGATTCGGCCAAAAACATTCAGTACTTC
CASSLDSAKNIQYF
>.|TRBJ1-2|TRBV5-6|TRBD1|14
TGTGCCAGCATCGACAGGGAGGATCTTAGAGGCTACACCTTC
CASIDREDLRGYTF
>.|TRBJ2-7|TRBV29-1|TRBD1|15
TGCAGCGCCCTAGGACAGGGCGGTTCTCAAGACGAGCAGTACTTC
CSALGQGGSQDEQYF
>many|TRBJ1-1|TRBV6-6|TRBD1|13
TGTGCCAGCAGTTATTCGCGGGACAGGCGGGCTTTCTTT
CASSYSRDRRAFF
>many|TRBJ2-7|TRBV6-1|.|15
TGTGCCAGCAGTCTGGGGGACTTAGGCTCCTACGAGCAGTACTTC
CASSLGDLGSYEQYF
>.|TRBJ2-7|TRBV14|TRBD2|16
TGTGCCAGCAGCCTACTCGGACTAGCGGCGTCCTACGAGCAGTACTTC
CASSLLGLAASYEQYF
>many|TRBJ2-3|TRBV5-1|.|16
TGCGCCAGCAGCTTAATTCCCGCCTCCGGCACAGATACGCAGTATTTT
CASSLIPASGTDTQYF
>many|TRBJ1-2|TRBV7-2|.|13
TGTGCCAGCAGCTTAGACAGCATCTATGGCTACACCTTC
CASSLDSIYGYTF
>few|TRBJ2-7|TRBV7-2|.|13
TGTGCCAGCAGCCCAGGGAGGTACTACGAGCAGTACTTC
CASSPGRYYEQYF
>.|TRBJ2-3|TRBV19|.|14
TGTGCCAGTAGCCTGGGGGGGGCGGGAGATACGCAGTATTTT
CASSLGGAGDTQYF
>many|TRBJ2-2|TRBV2|TRBD2|14
TGTGCCAGCGGGCAGGGACTAACCCCCGGGGAGCTGTTTTTT
CASGQGLTPGELFF
>few|TRBJ2-1|TRBV2|TRBD1|13
TGTGCCAGCAGTGAAGCGCTAGTTGCTAGGGGGCTCTTC
CASSEALVARGLF
>.|TRBJ2-2|TRBV9|TRBD2|17
TGTGCCAGCAGCGCCTCGACTAGCCACTATGGCGCCGGGGAGCTGTTTTTT
CASSASTSHYGAGELFF
>.|TRBJ1-6|TRBV20-1|.|12
TGCAGTGCTAGTCTGAGGGATTCACCCCTCCACTTT
CSASLRDSPLHF
>.|TRBJ2-1|TRBV28|TRBD2|17
TGTGCCAGCAGACCGGGACTAGCGGGAGGGCCCCGGAATGAGCAGTTCTTC
CASRPGLAGGPRNEQFF